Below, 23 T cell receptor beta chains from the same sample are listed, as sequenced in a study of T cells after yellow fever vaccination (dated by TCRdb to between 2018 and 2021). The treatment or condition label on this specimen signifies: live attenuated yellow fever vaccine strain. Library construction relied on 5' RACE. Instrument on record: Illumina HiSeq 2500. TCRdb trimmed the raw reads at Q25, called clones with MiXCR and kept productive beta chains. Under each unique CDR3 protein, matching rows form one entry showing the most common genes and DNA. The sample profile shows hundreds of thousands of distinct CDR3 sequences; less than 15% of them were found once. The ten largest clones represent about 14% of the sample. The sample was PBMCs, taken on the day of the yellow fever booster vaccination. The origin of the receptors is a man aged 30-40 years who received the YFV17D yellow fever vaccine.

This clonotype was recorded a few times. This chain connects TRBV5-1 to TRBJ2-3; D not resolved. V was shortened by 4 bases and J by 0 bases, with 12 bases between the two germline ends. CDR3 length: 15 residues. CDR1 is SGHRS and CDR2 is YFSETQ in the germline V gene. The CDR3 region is CASSKLTGSTDTQYF. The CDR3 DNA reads TGCGCCAGCAGCAAGCTGACTGGGAGCACAGATACGCAGTATTTT.

CDR3 coding DNA: TGTGCCACCGCCTTCGGGGGAAGGTACAATGAGCAGTTCTTC. It is translated as CATAFGGRYNEQFF. The V and J genes are TRBV24-1 and TRBJ2-1, with a tentative D call TRBD2 (6 bases). Germline-derived CDR1 and CDR2 are KGHDR and SFDVKD. This CDR3 has 14 residues. V lost 9 bases to trimming and J lost 4 bases, with 15 bases between them.

Written as DNA, the CDR3 is TGCGCCAGCAGCTTTATTCCCGGAGGCACAGATACGCAGTATTTT. It codes for CASSFIPGGTDTQYF. The chain links TRBV5-1 to TRBJ2-3, with D unclear. The CDR3 totals 15 residues. Germline lookup yields CDR1 SGHRS and CDR2 YFSETQ. Trimming stripped 2 bases from V and 1 base from J, with 11 bases between.

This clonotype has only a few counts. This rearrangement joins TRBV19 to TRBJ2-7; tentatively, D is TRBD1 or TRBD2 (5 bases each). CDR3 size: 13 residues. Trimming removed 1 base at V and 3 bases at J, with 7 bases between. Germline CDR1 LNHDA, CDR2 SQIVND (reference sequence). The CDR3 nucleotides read TGTGCCAGTAGTATAGCTGGGGGCTACGAGCAGTACTTC. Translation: CASSIAGGYEQYF. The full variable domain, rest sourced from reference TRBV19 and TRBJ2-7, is DGGITQSPKYLFRKEGQNVTLSCEQNLNHDAMYWYRQDPGQGLRLIYYSQIVNDFQKGDIAEGYSVSREKKESFPLTVTSAQKNPTAFYLCASSIAGGYEQYFGPGTRLTVT.

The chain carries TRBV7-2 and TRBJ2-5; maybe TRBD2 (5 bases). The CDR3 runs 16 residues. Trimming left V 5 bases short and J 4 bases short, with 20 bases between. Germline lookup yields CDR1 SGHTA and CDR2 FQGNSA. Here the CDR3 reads CASSLGRRGWGETQYF. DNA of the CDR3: TGTGCCAGCAGCCTCGGTCGTCGGGGTTGGGGAGAGACCCAGTACTTC.

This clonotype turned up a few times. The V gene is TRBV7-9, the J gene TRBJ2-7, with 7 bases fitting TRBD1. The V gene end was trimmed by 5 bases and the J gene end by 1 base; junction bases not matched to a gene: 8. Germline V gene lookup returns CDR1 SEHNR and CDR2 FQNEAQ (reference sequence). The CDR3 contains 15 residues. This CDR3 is CASSPFRDSSYEQYF. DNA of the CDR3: TGTGCCAGCAGCCCATTCCGGGACAGTTCCTACGAGCAGTACTTC.

Here the CDR3 reads CAWDSGTSTDTQYF. The DNA of the CDR3 is TGTGCCTGGGATAGCGGAACTAGCACAGATACGCAGTATTTT. The chain couples TRBV30 to TRBJ2-3; possible D gene TRBD2, 6 bases. Between the trimmed V and J ends, which lost 5 bases and 0 bases, there was a span of 12 bases. The germline gives CDR1 GTSNPN, CDR2 SVGIG (reference sequence). CDR3 length equals 14 residues.

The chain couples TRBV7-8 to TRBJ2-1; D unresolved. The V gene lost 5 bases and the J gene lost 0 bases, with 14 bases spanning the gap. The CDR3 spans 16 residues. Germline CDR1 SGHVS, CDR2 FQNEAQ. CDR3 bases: TGTGCCAGCAGCCTTAAGCGCTACAGCTCCTACAATGAGCAGTTCTTC. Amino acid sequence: CASSLKRYSSYNEQFF.

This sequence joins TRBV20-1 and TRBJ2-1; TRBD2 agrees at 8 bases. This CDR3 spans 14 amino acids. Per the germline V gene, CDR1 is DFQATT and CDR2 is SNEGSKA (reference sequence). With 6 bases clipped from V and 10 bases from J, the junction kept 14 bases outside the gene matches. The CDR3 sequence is CSAPSGTSGGEQFF. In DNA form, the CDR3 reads TGCAGTGCCCCCTCGGGCACTAGCGGCGGGGAGCAGTTCTTC.

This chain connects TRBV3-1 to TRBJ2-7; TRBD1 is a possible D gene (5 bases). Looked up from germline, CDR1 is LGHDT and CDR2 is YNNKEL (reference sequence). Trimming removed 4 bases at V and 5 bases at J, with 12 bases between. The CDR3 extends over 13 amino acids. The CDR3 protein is CASSRVAGNEQYF. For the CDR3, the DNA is TGTGCCAGCAGCCGAGTTGCAGGGAACGAGCAGTACTTC.

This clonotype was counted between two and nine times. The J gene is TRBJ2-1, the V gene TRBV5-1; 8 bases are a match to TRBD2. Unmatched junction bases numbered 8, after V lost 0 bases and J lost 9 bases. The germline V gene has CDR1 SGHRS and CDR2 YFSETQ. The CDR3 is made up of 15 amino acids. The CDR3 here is CASSLVSSGSLEQFF. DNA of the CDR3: TGCGCCAGCAGCTTGGTTTCTAGCGGGTCTCTTGAGCAGTTCTTC.

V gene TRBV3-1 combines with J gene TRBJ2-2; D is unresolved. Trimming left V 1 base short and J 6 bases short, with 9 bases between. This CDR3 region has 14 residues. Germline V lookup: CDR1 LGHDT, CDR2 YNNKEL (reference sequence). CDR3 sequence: CASSQGVGSGELFF. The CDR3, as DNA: TGTGCCAGCAGCCAAGGTGTGGGTTCCGGGGAGCTGTTTTTT.

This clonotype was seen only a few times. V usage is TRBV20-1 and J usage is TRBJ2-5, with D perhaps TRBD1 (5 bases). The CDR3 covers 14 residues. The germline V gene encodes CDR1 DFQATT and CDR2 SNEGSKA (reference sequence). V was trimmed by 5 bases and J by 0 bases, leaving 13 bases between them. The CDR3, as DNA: TGCAGTGCTCCCTGGCAGGGTCACCAAGAGACCCAGTACTTC. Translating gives CSAPWQGHQETQYF.

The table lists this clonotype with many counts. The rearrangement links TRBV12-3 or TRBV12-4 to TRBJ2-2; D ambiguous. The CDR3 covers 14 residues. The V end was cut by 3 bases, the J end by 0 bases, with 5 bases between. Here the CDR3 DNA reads TGTGCCAGCAGTTTTTCACCGAACACCGGGGAGCTGTTTTTT. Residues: CASSFSPNTGELFF.

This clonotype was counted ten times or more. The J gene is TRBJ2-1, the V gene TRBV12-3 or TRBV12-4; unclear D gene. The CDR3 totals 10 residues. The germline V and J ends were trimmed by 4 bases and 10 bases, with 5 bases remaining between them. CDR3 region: CASSYGEQFF. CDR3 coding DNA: TGTGCCAGCAGTTATGGGGAGCAGTTCTTC.

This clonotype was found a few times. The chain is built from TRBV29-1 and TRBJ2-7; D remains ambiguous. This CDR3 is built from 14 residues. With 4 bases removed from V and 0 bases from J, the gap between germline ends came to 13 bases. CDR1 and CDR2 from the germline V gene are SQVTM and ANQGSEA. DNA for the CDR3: TGCAGCGTTGTCTCGAACACTCGCTCCTACGAGCAGTACTTC. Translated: CSVVSNTRSYEQYF.

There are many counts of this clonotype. The CDR3 is CSARDRPSLVREYGYTF. The DNA for the CDR3 is TGCAGTGCTAGAGATCGACCCTCTCTTGTCAGGGAGTATGGCTACACCTTC. The rearrangement uses TRBV20-1 and TRBJ1-2, with D possibly TRBD1 on 5 matching bases. V was clipped by 0 bases and J by 5 bases, with 22 bases between them. Germline V gene sequence: CDR1 DFQATT, CDR2 SNEGSKA (reference sequence). The CDR3 length is 17 residues.

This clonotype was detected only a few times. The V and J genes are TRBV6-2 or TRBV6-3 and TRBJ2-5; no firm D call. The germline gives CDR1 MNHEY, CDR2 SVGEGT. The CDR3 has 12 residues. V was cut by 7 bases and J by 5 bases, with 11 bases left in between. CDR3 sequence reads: CASKAFGETQYF. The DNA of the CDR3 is TGTGCCAGCAAGGCGTTTGGGGAGACCCAGTACTTC.

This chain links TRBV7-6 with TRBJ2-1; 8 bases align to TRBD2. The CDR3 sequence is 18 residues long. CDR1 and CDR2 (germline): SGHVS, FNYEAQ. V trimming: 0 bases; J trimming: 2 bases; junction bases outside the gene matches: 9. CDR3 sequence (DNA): TGTGCCAGCAGCTTAGCGACCTTAGCGGGACTGCCCTACAATGAGCAGTTCTTC. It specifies CASSLATLAGLPYNEQFF.

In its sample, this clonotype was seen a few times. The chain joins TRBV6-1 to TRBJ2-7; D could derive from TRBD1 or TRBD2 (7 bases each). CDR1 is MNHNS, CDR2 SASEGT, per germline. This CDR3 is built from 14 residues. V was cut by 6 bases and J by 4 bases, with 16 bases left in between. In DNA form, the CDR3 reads TGTGCCAGCAGCCCAGGGGGGGGCAAATACGAGCAGTACTTC. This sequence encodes CASSPGGGKYEQYF.

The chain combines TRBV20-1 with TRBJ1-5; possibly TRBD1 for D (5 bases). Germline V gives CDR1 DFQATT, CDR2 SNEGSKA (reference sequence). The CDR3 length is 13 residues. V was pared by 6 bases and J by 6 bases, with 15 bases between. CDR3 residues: CSATTGRGQPQHF. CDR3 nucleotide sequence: TGCAGTGCGACGACGGGTAGGGGTCAGCCCCAGCATTTT.

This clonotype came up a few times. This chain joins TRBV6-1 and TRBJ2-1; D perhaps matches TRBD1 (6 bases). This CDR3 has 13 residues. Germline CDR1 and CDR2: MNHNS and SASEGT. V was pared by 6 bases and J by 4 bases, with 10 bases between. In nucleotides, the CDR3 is TGTGCCAGCAGAAAGGACAGATACAATGAGCAGTTCTTC. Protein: CASRKDRYNEQFF.

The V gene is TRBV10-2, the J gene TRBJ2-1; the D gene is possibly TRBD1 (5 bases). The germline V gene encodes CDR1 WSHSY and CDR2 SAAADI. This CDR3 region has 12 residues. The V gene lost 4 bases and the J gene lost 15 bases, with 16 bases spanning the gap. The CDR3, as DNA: TGCGCCAGCAGTGGTGCCCTAGGGGTGGTGTTCTTC. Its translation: CASSGALGVVFF.